Below, 5 T cell receptor beta chains from the same sample are listed, as sequenced in a study of blood T cell repertoires in COVID-19. Profiled with immunoSEQ multiplex PCR; TCRdb holds only in-frame clones, not every one. The sample lists nearly 80,000 clones; around 83% were seen once. The sequencing input was peripheral blood. These receptor sequences come from a man aged 50 or older with acute or convalescent COVID-19.

The genes are TRBV28 and TRBJ1-5; TRBD1 matches at 10 bases. Unmatched junction bases numbered 8, after V lost 7 bases and J lost 5 bases. Germline CDR1 MDHEN, CDR2 SYDVKM. CDR3 length: 15 amino acids. The CDR3 DNA reads as TGTGCCAGCACCTCGGCTGGGACAGGGGATCAGCCCCAGCATTTT. This gives the protein CASTSAGTGDQPQHF.

The V gene is TRBV18, the J gene TRBJ2-2; D not resolved. CDR3 length: 15 amino acids. V was trimmed by 2 bases and J by 0 bases, leaving 7 bases between them. Germline assignment: CDR1 KGHSH and CDR2 LQKENI. The CDR3 coding sequence is TGTGCCAGCTCACCAGGCCACGCGAACACCGGGGAGCTGTTTTTT. Translation gives CASSPGHANTGELFF.

The chain combines TRBV4-2 with TRBJ2-2, with D perhaps matching TRBD2 (5 bases). In germline, CDR1 is LGHNA, CDR2 YNFKEQ. Trimming took off 6 bases at V and 0 bases at J, with 14 bases between the two ends. The CDR3 sequence is 16 residues long. CDR3 loop: CASRGETHTNTGELFF. For the CDR3, the DNA is TGTGCCAGCAGGGGAGAGACGCACACGAACACCGGGGAGCTGTTTTTT.

This chain links TRBV11-3 with TRBJ2-1; no clear D gene. The CDR3 consists of 13 residues. CDR1 SGHNT and CDR2 YENEEA come from the germline V gene. V lost 2 bases and J 7 bases, leaving 9 bases between the germline ends. CDR3 bases: TGTGCCAGCAGCTTACTAGTTGGAAATGAGCAGTTCTTC. It translates to CASSLLVGNEQFF.

The chain couples TRBV7-9 to TRBJ2-3, with 10 nucleotides matching TRBD2. CDR1 is SEHNR and CDR2 is FQNEAQ in the germline V gene (reference sequence). The CDR3 consists of 15 residues. The J segment lost 3 bases and the V segment lost 2 bases, leaving 2 bases of the junction unmatched. The CDR3 bases are TGTGCCAGCAGCTTACTAGCGGGGGTTACAGATACGCAGTATTTT. It encodes CASSLLAGVTDTQYF.